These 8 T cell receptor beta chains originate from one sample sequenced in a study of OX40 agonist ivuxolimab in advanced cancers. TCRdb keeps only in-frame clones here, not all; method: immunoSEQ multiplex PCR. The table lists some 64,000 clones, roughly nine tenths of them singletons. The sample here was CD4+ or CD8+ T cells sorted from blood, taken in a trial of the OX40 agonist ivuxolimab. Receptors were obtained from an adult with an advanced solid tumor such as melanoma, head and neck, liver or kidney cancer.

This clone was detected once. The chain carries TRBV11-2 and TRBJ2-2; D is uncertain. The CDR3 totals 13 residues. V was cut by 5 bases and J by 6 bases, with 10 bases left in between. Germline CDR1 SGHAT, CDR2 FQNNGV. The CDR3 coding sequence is TGTGCCAGCAGCATCCCTGGGGCCGGGGAGCTGTTTTTT. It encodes CASSIPGAGELFF.

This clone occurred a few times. Here the CDR3 DNA reads TGTGCCAGCAGCTTGTCACGGACTAGCGGGGGCGACTACTCCTACGAGCAGTACTTC. Its translation is CASSLSRTSGGDYSYEQYF. The rearrangement joins TRBV5-4 to TRBJ2-7, with TRBD2 matching 13 bases. The CDR3 sequence is 19 residues long. V was clipped by 1 base and J by 0 bases; unmatched bases: 10. Germline V CDR1 and CDR2: SGHNT, YYREEE (reference sequence).

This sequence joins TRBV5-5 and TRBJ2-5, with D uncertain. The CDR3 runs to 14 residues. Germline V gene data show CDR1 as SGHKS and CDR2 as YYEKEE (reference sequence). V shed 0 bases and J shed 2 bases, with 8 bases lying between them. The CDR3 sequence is CASSLDGSQETQYF. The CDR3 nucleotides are TGTGCCAGCAGCTTGGATGGCAGTCAAGAGACCCAGTACTTC.

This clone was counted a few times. CDR3 nucleotides: TGTGCCAGCAGCTTGCTTCGGGGGCGAAAGGCCTACGAGCAGTACTTC. Translating it yields CASSLLRGRKAYEQYF. The rearrangement uses TRBV11-2 and TRBJ2-7, with D perhaps given as TRBD1 or TRBD2 (6 bases each). The V and J ends lost 3 bases and 2 bases respectively, with 17 bases between them. Per germline, CDR1 SGHAT and CDR2 FQNNGV. There are 16 residues in the CDR3.

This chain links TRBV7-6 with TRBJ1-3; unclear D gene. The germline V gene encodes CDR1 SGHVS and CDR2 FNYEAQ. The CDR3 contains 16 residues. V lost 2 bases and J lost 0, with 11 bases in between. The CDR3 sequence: CASSLYPDPSGNTIYF. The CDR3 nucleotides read TGTGCCAGCAGCTTATACCCGGACCCCTCTGGAAACACCATATATTTT.

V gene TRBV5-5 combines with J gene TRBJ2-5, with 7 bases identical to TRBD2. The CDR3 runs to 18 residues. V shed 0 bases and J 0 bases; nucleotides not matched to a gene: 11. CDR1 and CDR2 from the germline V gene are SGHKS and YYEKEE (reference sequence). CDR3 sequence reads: CASSLASGGGLYQETQYF. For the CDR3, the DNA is TGTGCCAGCAGCTTGGCCTCTGGCGGGGGTTTGTACCAAGAGACCCAGTACTTC. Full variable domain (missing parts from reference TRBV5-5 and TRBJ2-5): DAGVTQSPTHLIKTRGQQVTLRCSPISGHKSVSWYQQVLGQGPQFIFQYYEKEERGRGNFPDRFSARQFPNYSSELNVNALLLGDSALYLCASSLASGGGLYQETQYFGPGTRLLVL.

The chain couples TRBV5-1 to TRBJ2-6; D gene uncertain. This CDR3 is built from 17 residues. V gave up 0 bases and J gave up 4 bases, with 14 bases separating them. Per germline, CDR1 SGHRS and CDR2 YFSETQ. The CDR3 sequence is CASSLAPAGLGANVLTF. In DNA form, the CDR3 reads TGCGCCAGCAGCTTGGCGCCTGCCGGATTAGGGGCCAACGTCCTGACTTTC. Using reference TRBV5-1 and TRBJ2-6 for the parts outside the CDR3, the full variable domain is KAGVTQTPRYLIKTRGQQVTLSCSPISGHRSVSWYQQTPGQGLQFLFEYFSETQRNKGNFPGRFSGRQFSNSRSEMNVSTLELGDSALYLCASSLAPAGLGANVLTFGAGSRLTVL.

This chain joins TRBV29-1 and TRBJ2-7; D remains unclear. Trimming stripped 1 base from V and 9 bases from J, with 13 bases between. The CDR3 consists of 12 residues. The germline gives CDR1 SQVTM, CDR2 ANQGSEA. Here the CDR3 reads CSVEGVCPGQYF. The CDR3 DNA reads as TGCAGCGTTGAAGGGGTTTGCCCGGGGCAGTACTTC.